This entry describes one TCR beta chain. This record belongs to a study of blood T cell repertoires in COVID-19. Study summary: The origin of the acute and convalescent COVID-19 samples was the United States, Italy and Spain. In each case, the material was cDNA or gDNA derived from T cells, B-cell-depleted T cells, or PBMCs.

Original processing notes: It was from reference gene primer amplification that nucleated cell counts were estimated. The assay was immunoSEQ multiplex PCR, and TCRdb's table has in-frame clones only and misses some. V and J calls and clone size follow that table, whereas D and trimming were derived from the DNA. The data show approximately 70,000 clones, 80% seen once. V trimming: 2 bases; J trimming: 2 bases; junction bases outside the gene matches: 5. The CDR3 has 16 residues. Germline values: CDR1 MNHNS, CDR2 SASEGT. J is TRBJ1-4 and V is TRBV6-1, with 7 nucleotides matching TRBD1. The sequence was collected from a man aged 70-80 years who had recovered from COVID-19. The source material was peripheral blood. For the CDR3, the DNA is TGTGCCAGCAGTGAACTCTTGGGACAGACTAATGAAAAACTGTTTTTT. This translates into CASSELLGQTNEKLFF.